This paragraph covers one T cell receptor (beta chain) sequence. This record belongs to a study of blood T cell repertoires in COVID-19. Study-wide context: The study drew acute and convalescent COVID-19 samples from the United States, Italy and Spain. In each case, the material was cDNA or gDNA derived from T cells, B-cell-depleted T cells, or PBMCs.

The protocol was immunoSEQ multiplex PCR, while the TCRdb copy is restricted to in-frame clones and leaves out a portion. The sample has about 80,000 clones, around 86% seen once. Per the germline V gene, CDR1 is LGHDT and CDR2 is YNNKEL (reference sequence). This CDR3 has 15 residues. V lost 0 bases to trimming and J lost 0 bases, with 8 bases between them. Sequenced material: peripheral blood. This rearrangement joins TRBV3-1 (or the pseudogene TRBV3-2) to TRBJ1-2; no firm D call. This clonotype was sampled from a human donor in a cohort sampled during active COVID-19. CDR3 nucleotide sequence: TGTGCCAGCAGCCAAGATCCGGTAGCTAACTATGGCTACACCTTC. Amino acids: CASSQDPVANYGYTF.